These 5 T cell receptor beta chains came from one sample sequenced in a study of blood T cell repertoires in COVID-19 (dated by TCRdb to the early 2020s). Libraries were prepared through the immunoSEQ multiplex PCR assay. The immuneACCESS repertoire file appears here via TCRdb, limited to in-frame rearrangements. These files lack a portion of the clones; in checked studies, under half of the deficit traces to unresolved V genes, and the cause of the others is not known. This sample is represented by 260,000 or so clones; 81% of them were singletons. The biggest ten clones account for 6.5% to 9% of the sample. Material: peripheral blood. These receptors came from a woman of 80 years or more with COVID-19, enrolled during active disease.

The chain recombines TRBV7-8 with TRBJ1-2; possibly TRBD1 for D (5 bases). The germline V gene encodes CDR1 SGHVS and CDR2 FQNEAQ. V lost 3 bases and J 6 bases, leaving 8 bases between the germline ends. The CDR3 sequence is 12 residues long. The CDR3 is CASSFGGDGYTF. In DNA form, the CDR3 reads TGTGCCAGCAGCTTTGGAGGGGATGGCTACACCTTC. Based on the CDR3 plus reference TRBV7-8 and TRBJ1-2, the full variable domain is GAGVSQSPRYKVAKRGQDVALRCDPISGHVSLFWYQQALGQGPEFLTYFQNEAQLDKSGLPSDRFFAERPEGSVSTLKIQRTQQEDSAVYLCASSFGGDGYTFGSGTRLTVV.

Written as DNA, the CDR3 is TGTGCCAGCGGACAGGATAGCAATCAGCCCCAGCATTTT. Translated: CASGQDSNQPQHF. The chain employs TRBV12-3 or TRBV12-4 and TRBJ1-5, with 7 bases aligning to TRBD1. After removal of 8 bases from V and 0 bases from J, the junction contained 1 base not matched to a gene. The CDR3 runs to 13 residues.

This chain joins TRBV5-8 and TRBJ1-1; weak D call: TRBD1 (5 bases). The CDR3 runs 14 residues. The germline V gene encodes CDR1 SGHTS and CDR2 YDEGEE. Trimming stripped 2 bases from V and 5 bases from J, with 13 bases between. CDR3 protein: CASSLWGDGTEAFF. In DNA form, the CDR3 reads TGTGCCAGCAGCTTATGGGGGGATGGTACTGAAGCTTTCTTT.

The chain is built from TRBV19 and TRBJ1-5; TRBD1 is a possible D gene (5 bases). The CDR3 has 13 residues. The V end was cut by 4 bases, the J end by 7 bases, with 11 bases between. Looked up from germline, CDR1 is LNHDA and CDR2 is SQIVND (reference sequence). Written as DNA, the CDR3 is TGTGCCAGTAGTAAGGACGGGGGGCAGCCCCAGCATTTT. Its protein product is CASSKDGGQPQHF.

The chain joins TRBV30 to TRBJ2-7, with 10 bases matching TRBD2. Germline V gene sequence: CDR1 GTSNPN, CDR2 SVGIG (reference sequence). With 3 bases clipped from V and 2 bases from J, the junction kept 1 base outside the gene matches. The CDR3 has 13 residues. CDR3 protein: CAWRTSGTYEQYF. The CDR3 coding sequence is TGTGCCTGGAGAACTAGCGGGACCTACGAGCAGTACTTC.